This entry lists 22 T cell receptor beta chains sequenced from one sample in a study of cytomegalovirus exposure and HLA in healthy donors. Vbeta (60) and Jbeta (13) primers were used in the PCR. Only in-frame clones appear in the TCRdb table, and some are missing; sequencing was by immunoSEQ multiplex PCR. The data hold roughly 170,000 clones, with 77% observed a single time. The sequenced sample was PBMCs. The source is a woman aged 25 to 39 in good health and CMV-seronegative.

V is TRBV27 and J is TRBJ1-1, with 9 nucleotides matching TRBD1. The CDR3 totals 16 residues. Germline V gene lookup returns CDR1 MNHEY and CDR2 SMNVEV (reference sequence). V dropped 8 bases and J dropped 3; count of bases not matched to a gene: 13. CDR3: CASYDPLTGGDTEAFF. As DNA, the CDR3 is TGTGCCAGCTACGATCCTTTGACAGGGGGGGACACTGAAGCTTTCTTT.

V and J are TRBV7-3 and TRBJ2-7; a weak D match, TRBD2 (5 bases). The length of the CDR3 is 13 residues. Germline values: CDR1 SGHTA, CDR2 FQGTGA. V shed 5 bases and J shed 3 bases, with 11 bases lying between them. CDR3 residues: CASSPGLGYEQYF. CDR3 DNA: TGTGCCAGCAGCCCCGGACTGGGCTACGAGCAGTACTTC.

The J gene is TRBJ1-3, the V gene TRBV30; 8 bases agree with TRBD1. Germline CDR1 is GTSNPN and CDR2 is SVGIG (reference sequence). The V gene end was trimmed by 8 bases and the J gene end by 1 base; junction bases not matched to a gene: 4. The length of the CDR3 is 13 residues. The CDR3 region is CAGTGGSGNTIYF. Written as DNA, the CDR3 is TGTGCCGGGACAGGAGGATCTGGAAACACCATATATTTT.

The gene calls are TRBV29-1 and TRBJ2-1; TRBD1 agrees at 7 bases. CDR1 SQVTM and CDR2 ANQGSEA come from the germline V gene. CDR3 size: 14 residues. Germline trimming cut 6 bases from V and 1 base from J; bases unmatched to any gene: 6. DNA for the CDR3: TGCAGCGTCGCACCGACAGGGTCCTACAATGAGCAGTTCTTC. Translating gives CSVAPTGSYNEQFF.

V gene TRBV10-3 combines with J gene TRBJ2-2, with 10 bases fitting TRBD1. This CDR3 has 14 amino acids. The junction had 5 bases not matched to a gene; V was cut back by 6 bases and J by 7 bases. Germline values: CDR1 ENHRY, CDR2 SYGVKD. DNA for the CDR3: TGTGCCATCAGGGAGACAGGGGGCATCGGGGAGCTGTTTTTT. It is translated as CAIRETGGIGELFF.

The V gene is TRBV7-9, the J gene TRBJ2-1; 10 bases are shared with TRBD2. Germline V lookup: CDR1 SEHNR, CDR2 FQNEAQ (reference sequence). The CDR3 is 15 amino acids. The V segment lost 2 bases and the J segment 7 bases; nucleotides outside the gene matches: 5. CDR3 sequence reads: CASSLKAGGPNEQFF. CDR3 coding DNA: TGTGCCAGCAGCTTAAAAGCGGGAGGGCCAAATGAGCAGTTCTTC.

The genes are TRBV6-1 and TRBJ1-1; tentatively, D is TRBD1 (6 bases). CDR1 and CDR2 (germline): MNHNS, SASEGT. The germline V and J ends were trimmed by 0 bases and 0 bases, with 8 bases remaining between them. The CDR3 runs 15 residues. The chain's CDR3 is CASSEAGTLNTEAFF. DNA of the CDR3: TGTGCCAGCAGTGAAGCGGGGACATTGAACACTGAAGCTTTCTTT.

The CDR3 reads CSVAVVHSYEQYF. CDR3 sequence (DNA): TGCAGCGTTGCAGTCGTCCATTCCTACGAGCAGTACTTC. The chain carries TRBV29-1 and TRBJ2-7; D is uncertain. Between the trimmed V and J ends, which lost 4 bases and 1 base, there was a span of 11 bases. Germline lookup yields CDR1 SQVTM and CDR2 ANQGSEA. This CDR3 comprises 13 residues.

CDR3 DNA: TGCGCCAGCAGCCCTTCTGGGGGACAGTATGGCTACACCTTC. Amino acid sequence: CASSPSGGQYGYTF. J is TRBJ1-2 and V is TRBV5-1; the match to TRBD1 covers 7 bases. The trim removed 4 bases at V and 5 bases at J, leaving 8 bases unmatched. The CDR3 runs 14 residues. Germline V gene lookup returns CDR1 SGHRS and CDR2 YFSETQ.

Only a few counts were recorded for this clone. Compared with germline, one end of the junction differs, possibly owing to a read error. The chain couples TRBV4-1 to TRBJ2-3, with a weak D call TRBD2 (6 bases). The CDR3 length is 15 residues. Germline values: CDR1 MGHRA, CDR2 YSYEKL. The CDR3 DNA reads as TGTGCCAGCAGCCACCCACTAGCTTCTACAGATACGCAGTATTTT. Its protein product is CASSHPLASTDTQYF.

This chain joins TRBV4-2 and TRBJ1-4; TRBD1 is a possible D gene (5 bases). The CDR3 consists of 16 residues. The germline gives CDR1 LGHNA, CDR2 YNFKEQ. The V and J ends lost 1 base and 0 bases respectively, with 9 bases between them. The CDR3 loop is CASSQVWGATNEKLFF. CDR3 DNA: TGTGCCAGCAGCCAAGTCTGGGGGGCAACTAATGAAAAACTGTTTTTT.

This clone was observed a handful of times. The J gene is TRBJ1-2, the V gene TRBV6-5, with TRBD1 matching over 10 bases. Germline V gene lookup returns CDR1 MNHEY and CDR2 SVGAGI. Trimming removed 6 bases from V and 7 bases from J; junction bases left unmatched: 8. CDR3 length equals 14 residues. As DNA, the CDR3 is TGTGCCAGCAGGTTTCCCGGGGACAGGGGTGGCTACACCTTC. Translating it yields CASRFPGDRGGYTF.

This chain connects TRBV18 to TRBJ2-2; possible D gene TRBD1, 6 bases. Trimming left V 3 bases short and J 6 bases short, with 11 bases between. This CDR3 comprises 14 residues. Germline V gene sequence: CDR1 KGHSH, CDR2 LQKENI. CDR3 in DNA: TGTGCCAGCTCACCTCTTAGGGGGTCCGGGGAGCTGTTTTTT. Translating gives CASSPLRGSGELFF. Full variable domain (remainder filled in from reference TRBV18 and TRBJ2-2): NAGVMQNPRHLVRRRGQEARLRCSPMKGHSHVYWYRQLPEEGLKFMVYLQKENIIDESGMPKERFSAEFPKEGPSILRIQQVVRGDSAAYFCASSPLRGSGELFFGEGSRLTVL.

The CDR3, as DNA: TGCGCCAGCGGAGAGTTAAGCACAGATACGCAGTATTTT. Amino acids: CASGELSTDTQYF. The rearrangement uses TRBV5-1 and TRBJ2-3; D is undetermined. V lost 7 bases to trimming and J lost 0 bases, with 9 bases between them. Germline V gives CDR1 SGHRS, CDR2 YFSETQ. The CDR3 length is 13 residues.

Remarks on this clone: Relative to the germline gene, one junction end is altered; a read error may explain this. The rearrangement links TRBV30 to TRBJ1-2; tentative D call: TRBD1 (5 bases). The CDR3 extends over 13 amino acids. Germline CDR1 is GTSNPN and CDR2 is SVGIG (reference sequence). Here the CDR3 DNA reads TGTGCCTGGAGTAGGGGCCCTAACTATGGCTACCCCTTC. Amino acids: CAWSRGPNYGYPF.

This clone occurred a few times. The rearrangement uses TRBV6-6 and TRBJ1-1, with unresolved D. Germline CDR1 reads MNHNY; CDR2 reads SVGAGI (reference sequence). The CDR3 extends over 13 amino acids. The germline V and J ends were trimmed by 4 bases and 1 base, with 7 bases remaining between them. CDR3 coding DNA: TGTGCCAGCAGTTCAGTCCGGAACACTGAAGCTTTCTTT. Translated, it gives CASSSVRNTEAFF.

The J gene is TRBJ1-1, the V gene TRBV6-1; D might be TRBD1 (6 bases). Germline V gene lookup returns CDR1 MNHNS and CDR2 SASEGT. The CDR3 runs to 14 residues. Trimming removed 7 bases from V and 1 base from J, with 13 bases in between. The CDR3 here is CASTNPTGNTEAFF. The CDR3 region has the DNA TGTGCCAGCACGAACCCGACAGGGAACACTGAAGCTTTCTTT.

The rearrangement uses TRBV11-2 and TRBJ1-1; TRBD1 matches at 9 bases. CDR1 and CDR2 from the germline V gene are SGHAT and FQNNGV. The CDR3 has 16 amino acids. After removal of 5 bases from V and 3 bases from J, the junction contained 10 bases not matched to a gene. CDR3 amino acids: CASSPGGTGSYTEAFF. CDR3 coding DNA: TGTGCCAGCAGCCCAGGGGGGACAGGGAGTTACACTGAAGCTTTCTTT.

The CDR3 protein is CASEGTGDYEQYF. The CDR3 DNA is TGTGCCAGCGAAGGGACAGGGGACTACGAGCAGTACTTC. The chain uses TRBV6-5 and TRBJ2-7, with 10 bases aligning to TRBD1. Germline-derived CDR1 and CDR2 are MNHEY and SVGAGI. J lost 3 bases, V lost 8 bases, and 4 bases had no gene match. CDR3 length: 13 residues.

The chain combines TRBV11-2 with TRBJ1-3; a possible D gene is TRBD1 (5 bases). The CDR3 has 17 amino acids. The ends were cut back, 0 bases at V and 0 bases at J, with 12 bases in the middle. The germline CDR1 and CDR2 sequences are SGHAT and FQNNGV. CDR3 DNA: TGTGCCAGCAGCTTAGAGCAGACAGAGTCCTCTGGAAACACCATATATTTT. This sequence encodes CASSLEQTESSGNTIYF. Together with reference TRBV11-2 and TRBJ1-3, the CDR3 gives the full variable domain: EAGVAQSPRYKIIEKRQSVAFWCNPISGHATLYWYQQILGQGPKLLIQFQNNGVVDDSQLPKDRFSAERLKGVDSTLKIQPAKLEDSAVYLCASSLEQTESSGNTIYFGEGSWLTVV.

A few counts support this clone. This chain connects TRBV9 to TRBJ2-1; 7 bases match TRBD2. Germline V gives CDR1 SGDLS, CDR2 YYNGEE. Losses at the gene ends were 3 bases for V and 3 bases for J; bases not matched to a gene: 12. This CDR3 contains 17 residues. The CDR3 loop reads CASSANPGAGDYNEQFF. DNA for the CDR3: TGTGCCAGCAGCGCTAACCCCGGGGCGGGGGACTACAATGAGCAGTTCTTC. The full variable domain, its missing parts supplied by reference TRBV9 and TRBJ2-1, is DSGVTQTPKHLITATGQRVTLRCSPRSGDLSVYWYQQSLDQGLQFLIQYYNGEERAKGNILERFSAQQFPDLHSELNLSSLELGDSALYFCASSANPGAGDYNEQFFGPGTRLTVL.

The chain joins TRBV7-8 to TRBJ1-5; no reliable D call. This CDR3 is 17 amino acids long. The germline V gene has CDR1 SGHVS and CDR2 FQNEAQ. The V gene lost 4 bases and the J gene lost 4 bases, with 20 bases spanning the gap. The CDR3 region is CASSSQRSTKHNQPQHF. CDR3 DNA: TGTGCCAGCAGCTCCCAACGGAGTACCAAACATAATCAGCCCCAGCATTTT. Based on the CDR3 plus reference TRBV7-8 and TRBJ1-5, the full variable domain is GAGVSQSPRYKVAKRGQDVALRCDPISGHVSLFWYQQALGQGPEFLTYFQNEAQLDKSGLPSDRFFAERPEGSVSTLKIQRTQQEDSAVYLCASSSQRSTKHNQPQHFGDGTRLSIL.